This T cell receptor beta chain came from a study of T cells expressing NK-cell markers. Study background: Repertoires of TCR beta were obtained from T cells sorted as CD3+CD56+NKG2C+, CD3+CD56+NKG2C- and CD3+CD56-NKG2C+. Among the eight sequenced donors, seven tested HCMV-seropositive and one tested seronegative. The study, taken as a whole, reports: The contribution of dominant NKG2C+ clonotypes to CD8+ T cells in roughly six donors was roughly 1.0-7.5%. Similarly, these clonotypes led the CD3+CD56-NKG2C+ fraction as well in several donors.

From the 5' RACE reads, TCRdb lists one entry per CDR3 protein and no DNA. Its listing shows 400,000 to 550,000 distinct CDR3 sequences. To note about this clonotype: Its target is not known.

The germline V gene encodes CDR1 SGHDN and CDR2 FVKESK. The CDR3 has 16 residues. The sequence was collected from a woman between 18 and 70 years old in good health. The genes are TRBV14 and TRBJ2-1; TCRdb's D call of TRBD2 is untestable without DNA. The sequenced sample consisted of blood T cells: a sorted CD56 or NKG2C T cell subset, CD4+ or CD8+ T cells, or bulk PBMC T cells (not recorded which). The CDR3 sequence: CASSQDGGVQYNEQFF. Variable domain in full (rest from reference TRBV14 and TRBJ2-1): EAGVTQFPSHSVIEKGQTVTLRCDPISGHDNLYWYRRVMGKEIKFLLHFVKESKQDESGMPNNRFLAERTGGTYSTLKVQPAELEDSGVYFCASSQDGGVQYNEQFFGPGTRLTVL.